The 7 T cell receptor beta chains given below trace back to one sample, sequenced in a study of T-cell memory formation after mild COVID-19. In TCRdb, the 5' RACE reads were re-called with MiXCR into one record per CDR3 protein. The sample has about 45,000 distinct CDR3 sequences, roughly 9.8% seen once. The specimen sequenced was PBMCs or a T cell subset sorted from them (not recorded which). Source of these receptors: an adult woman who had mild COVID-19 (a few samples of this study predate the infection). Cell type and time point are not known.

The chain uses TRBV5-1 and TRBJ2-1, with 8 positions matching TRBD2. There are 13 residues in the CDR3. The J segment lost 4 bases and the V segment lost 5 bases, leaving 2 bases of the junction unmatched. CDR1 is SGHRS, CDR2 YFSETQ, per germline. The CDR3 sequence is CASSSGAYNEQFF. CDR3 coding DNA: TGCGCCAGCAGTAGCGGGGCTTACAATGAGCAGTTCTTC.

This chain connects TRBV9 to TRBJ1-1; D possibly corresponds to TRBD1 (5 bases). Germline V gene sequence: CDR1 SGDLS, CDR2 YYNGEE. This CDR3 contains 17 residues. V was cut by 4 bases and J by 3 bases, with 22 bases left in between. CDR3 sequence reads: CASSPSLGAGEYTEAFF. DNA for the CDR3: TGTGCCAGCAGCCCTAGCCTTGGGGCCGGGGAATACACTGAAGCTTTCTTT.

This clonotype was recorded at least ten times. J is TRBJ2-5 and V is TRBV24-1, with 8 bases lining up with TRBD2. Germline CDR1 reads KGHDR; CDR2 reads SFDVKD. Trimming removed 3 bases from V and 5 bases from J; junction bases left unmatched: 4. The CDR3 contains 14 residues. CDR3 in DNA: TGTGCCACCAGTGATCCAGCGGGAGTCGAGACCCAGTACTTC. It codes for CATSDPAGVETQYF.

This clonotype was seen more than once but under ten times. This chain joins TRBV6-5 and TRBJ1-5; unclear D gene. The germline V gene encodes CDR1 MNHEY and CDR2 SVGAGI. The CDR3 covers 16 residues. Between the trimmed V and J ends, which lost 0 bases and 9 bases, there was a span of 18 bases. CDR3 nucleotides: TGTGCCAGCAGTTACTCACCGGTCGCTAACGGGCCGCCCCAGCATTTT. It is translated as CASSYSPVANGPPQHF.

The chain carries TRBV5-1 and TRBJ1-2; D is possibly TRBD1 (6 bases). CDR3 size: 13 residues. The germline V gene has CDR1 SGHRS and CDR2 YFSETQ. With 1 base removed from V and 8 bases from J, the gap between germline ends came to 12 bases. The CDR3 loop reads CASSLQQGGGYTF. The CDR3 DNA reads TGCGCCAGCAGCTTGCAACAGGGAGGCGGCTACACCTTC.

Comment on this clonotype: This clone may be a read error of a much larger clone one base away. The chain carries TRBV12-3 or TRBV12-4 and TRBJ2-6; 9 bases agree with TRBD1. The CDR3 has 18 amino acids. The CDR3 nucleotides read TGTGCCAGCAGATTAGCGTGGACAGGGGTAGCTGGGGCCAACGTCCTGACTTTC. Translating it yields CASRLAWTGVAGANVLTF.

J is TRBJ1-2 and V is TRBV10-1; TRBD1 might be the D (5 bases). Germline CDR1 WNHNN, CDR2 SYGVQD (reference sequence). Trimming pared 7 bases from V and 6 bases from J, leaving 21 bases between. CDR3 length: 15 amino acids. In DNA, the CDR3 is TGCGCCAGCACTCCACTGAGGAGGGGCGGGCATGGCTACACCTTC. Protein sequence: CASTPLRRGGHGYTF.